This record covers a single TCR delta chain. Antigen unknown. This sample is part of a study of Vδ1+ human thymocytes. Points from the study as a whole: Thymic TRG and TRD repertoires appeared highly polyclonal. Donors shared many TRG clonotypes but few TRD clonotypes.

V shed 2 bases and J 5 bases; nucleotides not matched to a gene: 15. The CDR3 covers 19 residues. Looked up from germline, CDR1 is TSWWSYY and CDR2 is QGS. Extracted RNA was reverse transcribed into cDNA. CDR3 amplicons came from multiplex PCR with pooled V-gene forward and constant-region reverse primers. TCRdb re-called the multiplex PCR reads using CATT. Of about 75,000 delta-chain clones detected, approximately 30% appear once; the ten largest clones hold roughly 0.25%. The J gene is TRDJ1, the V gene TRDV1; the match to TRDD3 covers 12 bases. The sample taken for sequencing was Vdelta1+ gamma-delta thymocytes from the thymus. Specified subset: FACS-sorted CD3+ TCRalphabeta- TCRVdelta1+ TCRVdelta2- thymocytes. This clonotype was sampled from a boy under three years old who had congenital heart surgery. DNA of the CDR3: TGTGCTCTTGGGGAAAGAGGCTTCCTCAAACTGGGGGATACTGATAAACTCATCTTT. Encoded protein: CALGERGFLKLGDTDKLIF.